Sequencing of this TCR beta chain was carried out in a study of blood T cell repertoires in COVID-19. Looking at the study overall: Material from acute and convalescent COVID-19 was sourced from the United States, Italy and Spain. Nucleic acid was either cDNA or gDNA, and it came from T cells, B-cell-depleted T cells, or PBMCs.

CDR1 is SGHAT and CDR2 is FQNNGV in the germline V gene. Trimming took off 4 bases at V and 4 bases at J, with 14 bases between the two ends. The CDR3 length is 15 residues. TCRdb's table, derived via immunoSEQ multiplex PCR, lists solely in-frame clones and lacks some. The sample lists under 200,000 clones; 90% were seen once. The origin of this receptor is a man aged 45 to 65 with acute or convalescent COVID-19. Sample: peripheral blood. This chain joins TRBV11-2 and TRBJ2-1; the D is unclear. The CDR3 loop is CASSYLVSSYNEQFF. The CDR3 DNA is TGTGCCAGCAGCTACCTGGTGTCTAGTTACAATGAGCAGTTCTTC.